Reported below is one T cell receptor beta chain. Antigen: not known. From germline, CDR1 is SGDLS and CDR2 YYNGEE. The V end was cut by 4 bases, the J end by 4 bases, with 12 bases between. The CDR3 has 14 residues. This sample is part of a study of T cell responses to AZD1222 COVID-19 vaccine. Notes on the study in general: Only after the peak T cell response were repertoires sampled.

The repertoire was sequenced with immunoSEQ multiplex PCR; TCRdb's copy has only in-frame clones and lacks some. The data hold 100,000 to 120,000 clones, with 70% to 90% observed a single time. This TCR was recovered from an adult in good health. The starting material was peripheral blood, obtained on day 0 of AZD1222 vaccination. The chain combines TRBV9 with TRBJ1-3; perhaps TRBD1 as D (6 bases). Written as DNA, the CDR3 is TGTGCCAGCAGCAACGGGACACTCGGAAACACCATATATTTT. Amino acid sequence: CASSNGTLGNTIYF. Full variable domain (remainder filled in from reference TRBV9 and TRBJ1-3): DSGVTQTPKHLITATGQRVTLRCSPRSGDLSVYWYQQSLDQGLQFLIQYYNGEERAKGNILERFSAQQFPDLHSELNLSSLELGDSALYFCASSNGTLGNTIYFGEGSWLTVV.